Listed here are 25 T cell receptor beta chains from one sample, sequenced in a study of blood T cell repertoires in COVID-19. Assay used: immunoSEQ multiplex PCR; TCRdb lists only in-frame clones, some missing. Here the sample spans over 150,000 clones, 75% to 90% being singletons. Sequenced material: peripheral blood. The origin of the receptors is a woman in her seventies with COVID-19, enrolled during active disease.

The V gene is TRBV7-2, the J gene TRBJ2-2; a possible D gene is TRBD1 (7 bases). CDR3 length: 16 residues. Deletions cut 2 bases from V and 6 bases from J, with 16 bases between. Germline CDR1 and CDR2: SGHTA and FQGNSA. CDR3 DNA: TGTGCCAGCAGCTTAAGGGCGGGACAGAGAGCCGGGGAGCTGTTTTTT. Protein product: CASSLRAGQRAGELFF.

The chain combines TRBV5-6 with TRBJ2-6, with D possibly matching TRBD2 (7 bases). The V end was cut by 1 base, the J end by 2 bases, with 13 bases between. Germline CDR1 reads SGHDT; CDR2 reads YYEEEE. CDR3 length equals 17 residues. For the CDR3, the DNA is TGTGCCAGCAGCTTGTGGGGGGGCCCCCCTGGGGCCAACGTCCTGACTTTC. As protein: CASSLWGGPPGANVLTF.

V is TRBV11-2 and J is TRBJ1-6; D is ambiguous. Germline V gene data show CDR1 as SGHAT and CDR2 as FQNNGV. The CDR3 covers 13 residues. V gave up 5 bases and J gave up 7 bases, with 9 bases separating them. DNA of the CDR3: TGTGCCAGCAGCATCGTGAGGAATTCACCCCTCCACTTT. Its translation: CASSIVRNSPLHF.

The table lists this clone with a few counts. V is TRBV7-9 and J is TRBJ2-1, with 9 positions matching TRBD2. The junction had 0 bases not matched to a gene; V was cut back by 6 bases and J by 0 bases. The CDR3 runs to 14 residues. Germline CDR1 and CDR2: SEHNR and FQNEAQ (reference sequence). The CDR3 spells CASRAGGSYNEQFF. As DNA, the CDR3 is TGTGCCAGCAGAGCGGGAGGCTCCTACAATGAGCAGTTCTTC.

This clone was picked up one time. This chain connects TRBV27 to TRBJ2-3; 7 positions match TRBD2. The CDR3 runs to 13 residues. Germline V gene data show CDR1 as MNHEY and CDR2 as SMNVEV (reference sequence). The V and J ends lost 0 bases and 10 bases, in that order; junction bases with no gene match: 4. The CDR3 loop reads CASSLSGGRSQYF. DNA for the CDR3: TGTGCCAGCAGTTTATCGGGGGGGAGGTCGCAGTATTTT.

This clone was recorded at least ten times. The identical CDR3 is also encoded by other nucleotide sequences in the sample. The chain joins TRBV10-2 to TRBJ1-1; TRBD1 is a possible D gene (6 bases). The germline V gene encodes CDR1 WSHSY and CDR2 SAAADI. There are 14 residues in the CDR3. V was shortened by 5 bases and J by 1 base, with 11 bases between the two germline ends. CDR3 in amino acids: CASSPRTENTEAFF. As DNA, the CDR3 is TGCGCCAGCAGTCCAAGGACAGAGAACACTGAAGCTTTCTTT.

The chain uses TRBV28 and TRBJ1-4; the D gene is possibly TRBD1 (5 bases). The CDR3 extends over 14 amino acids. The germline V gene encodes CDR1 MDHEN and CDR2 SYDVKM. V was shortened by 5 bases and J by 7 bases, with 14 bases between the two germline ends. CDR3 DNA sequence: TGTGCCAGCAGTATCAACAACGGGGGTGAAAAACTGTTTTTT. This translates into CASSINNGGEKLFF.

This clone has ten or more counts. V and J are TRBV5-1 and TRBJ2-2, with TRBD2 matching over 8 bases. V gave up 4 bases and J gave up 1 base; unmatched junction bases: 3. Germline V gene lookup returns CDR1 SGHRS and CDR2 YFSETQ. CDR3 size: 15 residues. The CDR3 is CASSVTSGNTGELFF. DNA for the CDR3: TGCGCCAGCAGCGTTACTAGCGGGAACACCGGGGAGCTGTTTTTT.

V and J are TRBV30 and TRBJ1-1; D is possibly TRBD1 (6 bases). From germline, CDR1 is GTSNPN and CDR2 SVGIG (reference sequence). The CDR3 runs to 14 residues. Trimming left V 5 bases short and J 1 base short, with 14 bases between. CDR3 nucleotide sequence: TGTGCCTGGTTTCCGGGACACGAGAACACTGAAGCTTTCTTT. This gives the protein CAWFPGHENTEAFF.

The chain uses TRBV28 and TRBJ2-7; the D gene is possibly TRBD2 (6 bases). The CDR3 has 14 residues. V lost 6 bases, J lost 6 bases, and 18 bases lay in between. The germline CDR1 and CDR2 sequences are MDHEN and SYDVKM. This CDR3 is CASRRRRESGEQYF. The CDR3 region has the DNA TGTGCCAGCAGAAGACGGCGGGAAAGTGGCGAGCAGTACTTC.

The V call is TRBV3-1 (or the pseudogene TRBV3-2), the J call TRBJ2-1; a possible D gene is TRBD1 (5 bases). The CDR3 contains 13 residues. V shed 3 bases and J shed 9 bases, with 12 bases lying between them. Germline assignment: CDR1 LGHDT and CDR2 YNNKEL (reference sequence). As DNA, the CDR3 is TGTGCCAGCAGCCAGGTTAGGGGTAGTGAGCAGTTCTTC. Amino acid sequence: CASSQVRGSEQFF.

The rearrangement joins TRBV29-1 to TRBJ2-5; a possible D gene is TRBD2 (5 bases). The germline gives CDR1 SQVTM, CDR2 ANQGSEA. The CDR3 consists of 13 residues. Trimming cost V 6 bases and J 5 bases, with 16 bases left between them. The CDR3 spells CSVQTLSGETQYF. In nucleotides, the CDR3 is TGCAGCGTCCAGACCCTTTCGGGGGAGACCCAGTACTTC.

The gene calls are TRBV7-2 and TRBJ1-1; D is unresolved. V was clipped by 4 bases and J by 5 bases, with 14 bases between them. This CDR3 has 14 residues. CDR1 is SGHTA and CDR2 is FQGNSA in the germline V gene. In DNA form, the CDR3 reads TGTGCCAGCAGCTCGAGGGTCGCCGGGACTGAAGCTTTCTTT. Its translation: CASSSRVAGTEAFF.

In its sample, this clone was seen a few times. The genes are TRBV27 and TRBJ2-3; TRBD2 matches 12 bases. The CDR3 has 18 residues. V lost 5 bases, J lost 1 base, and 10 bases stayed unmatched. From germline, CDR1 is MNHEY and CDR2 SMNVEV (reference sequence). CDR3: CASSPVILAGGRTDTQYF. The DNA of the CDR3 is TGTGCCAGCAGTCCCGTCATACTAGCGGGAGGACGCACAGATACGCAGTATTTT.

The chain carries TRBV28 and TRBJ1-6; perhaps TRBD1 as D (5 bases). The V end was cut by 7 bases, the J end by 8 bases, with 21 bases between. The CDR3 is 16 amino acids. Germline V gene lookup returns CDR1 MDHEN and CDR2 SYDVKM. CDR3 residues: CASTPSGVLDDSPLHF. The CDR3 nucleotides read TGTGCCAGCACCCCTTCGGGGGTCCTGGATGATTCACCCCTCCACTTT. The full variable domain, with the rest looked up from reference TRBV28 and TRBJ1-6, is DVKVTQSSRYLVKRTGEKVFLECVQDMDHENMFWYRQDPGLGLRLIYFSYDVKMKEKGDIPEGYSVSREKKERFSLILESASTNQTSMYLCASTPSGVLDDSPLHFGNGTRLTVT.

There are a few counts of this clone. This CDR3 reads CASSPSAGIGGYTF. The CDR3 DNA reads TGTGCCAGCAGTCCTTCCGCGGGGATTGGGGGCTACACCTTC. This sequence joins TRBV6-5 and TRBJ1-2; D is undetermined. The germline V and J ends were trimmed by 5 bases and 8 bases, with 18 bases remaining between them. This CDR3 has 14 amino acids. The germline CDR1 and CDR2 sequences are MNHEY and SVGAGI.

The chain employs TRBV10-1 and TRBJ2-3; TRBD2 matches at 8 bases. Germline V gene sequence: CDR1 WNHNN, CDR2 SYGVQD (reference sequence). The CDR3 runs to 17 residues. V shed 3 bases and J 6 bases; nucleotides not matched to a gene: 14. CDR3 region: CASSDLGRGAGGDTQYF. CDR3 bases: TGCGCCAGCAGTGATTTGGGTCGCGGGGCGGGAGGCGATACGCAGTATTTT.

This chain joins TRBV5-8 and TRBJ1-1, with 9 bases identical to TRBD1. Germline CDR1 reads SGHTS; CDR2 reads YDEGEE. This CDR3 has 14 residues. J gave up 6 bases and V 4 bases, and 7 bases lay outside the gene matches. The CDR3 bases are TGTGCCAGCAGCGGACAGGGGTCGACCTCTGAAGCTTTCTTT. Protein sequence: CASSGQGSTSEAFF. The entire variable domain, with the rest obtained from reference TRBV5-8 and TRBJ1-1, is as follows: EAGVTQSPTHLIKTRGQQATLRCSPISGHTSVYWYQQALGLGLQFLLWYDEGEERNRGNFPPRFSGRQFPNYSSELNVNALELEDSALYLCASSGQGSTSEAFFGQGTRLTVV.

In nucleotides, the CDR3 is TGCGCCAGCAGCCAAGGGCCGGGACAGGGGGGGGAAAAACTGTTTTTT. This sequence encodes CASSQGPGQGGEKLFF. The chain recombines TRBV4-1 with TRBJ1-4; TRBD1 aligns across 11 bases. The germline V gene has CDR1 MGHRA and CDR2 YSYEKL. V was pared by 1 base and J by 8 bases, with 6 bases of the junction left unmatched. The CDR3 consists of 16 residues.

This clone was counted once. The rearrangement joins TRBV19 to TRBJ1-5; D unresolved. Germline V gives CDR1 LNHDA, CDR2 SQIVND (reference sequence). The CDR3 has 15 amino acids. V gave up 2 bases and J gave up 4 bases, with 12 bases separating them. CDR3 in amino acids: CASSIPVGNNQPQHF. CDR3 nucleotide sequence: TGTGCCAGTAGTATACCAGTGGGCAATAATCAGCCCCAGCATTTT. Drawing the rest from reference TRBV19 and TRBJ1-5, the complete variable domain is DGGITQSPKYLFRKEGQNVTLSCEQNLNHDAMYWYRQDPGQGLRLIYYSQIVNDFQKGDIAEGYSVSREKKESFPLTVTSAQKNPTAFYLCASSIPVGNNQPQHFGDGTRLSIL.

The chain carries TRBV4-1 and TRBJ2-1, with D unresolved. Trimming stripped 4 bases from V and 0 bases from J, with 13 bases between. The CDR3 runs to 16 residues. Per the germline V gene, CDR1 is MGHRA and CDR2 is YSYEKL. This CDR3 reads CASSPLPLSSYNEQFF. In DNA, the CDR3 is TGCGCCAGCAGCCCTCTTCCACTAAGCTCCTACAATGAGCAGTTCTTC.

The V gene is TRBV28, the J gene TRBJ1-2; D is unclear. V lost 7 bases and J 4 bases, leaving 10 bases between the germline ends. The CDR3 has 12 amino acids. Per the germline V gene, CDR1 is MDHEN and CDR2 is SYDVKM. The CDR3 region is CASKYSIYGYTF. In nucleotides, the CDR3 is TGTGCCAGCAAGTACAGTATCTATGGCTACACCTTC.

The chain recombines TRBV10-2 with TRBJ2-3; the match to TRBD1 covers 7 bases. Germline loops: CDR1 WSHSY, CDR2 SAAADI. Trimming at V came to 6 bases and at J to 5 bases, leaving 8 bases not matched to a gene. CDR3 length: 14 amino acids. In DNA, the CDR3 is TGCGCCAGCAGCCTAGAGGACAGGAGAGATACGCAGTATTTT. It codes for CASSLEDRRDTQYF.

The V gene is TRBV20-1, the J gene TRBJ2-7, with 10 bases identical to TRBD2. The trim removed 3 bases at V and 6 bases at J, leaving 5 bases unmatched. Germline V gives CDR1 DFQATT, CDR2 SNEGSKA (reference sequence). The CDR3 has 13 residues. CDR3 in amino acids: CSASLAGVGEQYF. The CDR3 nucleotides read TGCAGTGCTAGTCTAGCGGGAGTTGGCGAGCAGTACTTC.

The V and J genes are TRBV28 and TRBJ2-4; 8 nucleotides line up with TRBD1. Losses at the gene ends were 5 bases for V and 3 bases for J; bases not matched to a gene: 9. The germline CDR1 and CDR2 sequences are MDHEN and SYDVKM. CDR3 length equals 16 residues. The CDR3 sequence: CASSPSRGTGKNIQYF. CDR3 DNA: TGTGCCAGCAGTCCATCCAGGGGGACAGGCAAAAACATTCAGTACTTC. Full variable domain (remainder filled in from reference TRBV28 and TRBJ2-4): DVKVTQSSRYLVKRTGEKVFLECVQDMDHENMFWYRQDPGLGLRLIYFSYDVKMKEKGDIPEGYSVSREKKERFSLILESASTNQTSMYLCASSPSRGTGKNIQYFGAGTRLSVL.